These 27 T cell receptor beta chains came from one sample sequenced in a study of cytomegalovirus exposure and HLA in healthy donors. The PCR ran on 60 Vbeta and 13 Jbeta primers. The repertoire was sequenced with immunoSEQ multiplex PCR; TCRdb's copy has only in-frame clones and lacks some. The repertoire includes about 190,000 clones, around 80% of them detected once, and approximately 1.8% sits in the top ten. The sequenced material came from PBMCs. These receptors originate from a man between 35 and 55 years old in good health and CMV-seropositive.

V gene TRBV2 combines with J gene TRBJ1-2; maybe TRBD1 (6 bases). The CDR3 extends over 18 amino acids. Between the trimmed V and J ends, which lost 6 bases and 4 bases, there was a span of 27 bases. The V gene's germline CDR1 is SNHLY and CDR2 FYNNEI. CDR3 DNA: TGTGCCAGCAGGTCGGGGGGCAGGTCCTCTAAGGGACGCTATGGCTACACCTTC. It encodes CASRSGGRSSKGRYGYTF.

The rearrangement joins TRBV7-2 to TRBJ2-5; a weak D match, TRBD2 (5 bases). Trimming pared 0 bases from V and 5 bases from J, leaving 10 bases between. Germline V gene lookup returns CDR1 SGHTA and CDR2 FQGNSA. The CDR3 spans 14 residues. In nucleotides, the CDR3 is TGTGCCAGCAGCTTAGCTGAGCAGCGGGAGACCCAGTACTTC. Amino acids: CASSLAEQRETQYF.

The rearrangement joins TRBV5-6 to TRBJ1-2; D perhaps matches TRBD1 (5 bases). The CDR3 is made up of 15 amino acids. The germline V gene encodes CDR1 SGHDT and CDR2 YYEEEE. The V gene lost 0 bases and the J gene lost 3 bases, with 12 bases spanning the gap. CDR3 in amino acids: CASSLVGRVDYGYTF. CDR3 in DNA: TGTGCCAGCAGCTTGGTTGGCAGGGTGGACTATGGCTACACCTTC.

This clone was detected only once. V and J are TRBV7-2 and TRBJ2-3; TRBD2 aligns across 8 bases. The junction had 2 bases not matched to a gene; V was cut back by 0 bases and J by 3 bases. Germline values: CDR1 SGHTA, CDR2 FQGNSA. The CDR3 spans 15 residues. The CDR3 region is CASSLARGGTDTQYF. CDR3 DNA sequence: TGTGCCAGCAGCTTAGCCCGGGGGGGGACAGATACGCAGTATTTT.

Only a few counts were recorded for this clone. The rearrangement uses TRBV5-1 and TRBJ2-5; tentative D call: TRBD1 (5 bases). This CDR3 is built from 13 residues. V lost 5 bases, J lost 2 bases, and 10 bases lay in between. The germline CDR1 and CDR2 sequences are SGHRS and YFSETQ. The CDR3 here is CASSRQPQETQYF. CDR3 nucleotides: TGCGCCAGCAGTCGACAGCCTCAAGAGACCCAGTACTTC.

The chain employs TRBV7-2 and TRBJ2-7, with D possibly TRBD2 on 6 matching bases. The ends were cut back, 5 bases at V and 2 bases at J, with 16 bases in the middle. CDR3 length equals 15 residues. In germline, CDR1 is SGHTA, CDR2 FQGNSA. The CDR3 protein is CASSQGRAGPYEQYF. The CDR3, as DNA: TGTGCCAGCAGCCAGGGCCGGGCGGGGCCCTACGAGCAGTACTTC. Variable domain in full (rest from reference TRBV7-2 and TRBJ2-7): GAGVSQSPSNKVTEKGKDVELRCDPISGHTALYWYRQSLGQGLEFLIYFQGNSAPDKSGLPSDRFSAERTGGSVSTLTIQRTQQEDSAVYLCASSQGRAGPYEQYFGPGTRLTVT.

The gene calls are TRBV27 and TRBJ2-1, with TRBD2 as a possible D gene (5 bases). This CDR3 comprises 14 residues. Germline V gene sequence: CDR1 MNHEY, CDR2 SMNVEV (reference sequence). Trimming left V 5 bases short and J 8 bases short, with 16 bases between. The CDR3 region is CASSPSRVAYEQFF. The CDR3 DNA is TGTGCCAGCAGTCCCTCTAGGGTAGCGTATGAGCAGTTCTTC.

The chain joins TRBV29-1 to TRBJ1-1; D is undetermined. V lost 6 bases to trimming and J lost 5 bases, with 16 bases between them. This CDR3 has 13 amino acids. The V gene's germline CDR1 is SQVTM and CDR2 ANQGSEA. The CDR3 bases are TGCAGCGTCGTGTCAGGTGCGCAAACTGAAGCTTTCTTT. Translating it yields CSVVSGAQTEAFF.

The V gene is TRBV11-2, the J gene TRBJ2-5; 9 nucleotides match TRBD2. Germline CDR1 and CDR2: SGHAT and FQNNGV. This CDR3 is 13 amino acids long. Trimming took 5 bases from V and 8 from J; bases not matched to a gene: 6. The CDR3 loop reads CASSLGLAQTQYF. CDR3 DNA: TGTGCCAGCAGCCTCGGACTAGCGCAAACCCAGTACTTC.

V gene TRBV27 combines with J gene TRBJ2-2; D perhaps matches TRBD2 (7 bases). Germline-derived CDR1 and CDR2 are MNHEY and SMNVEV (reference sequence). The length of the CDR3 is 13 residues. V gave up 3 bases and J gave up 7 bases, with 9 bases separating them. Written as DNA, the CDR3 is TGTGCCAGCAGTTTGGGGGGGCTCGGGGAGCTGTTTTTT. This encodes CASSLGGLGELFF.

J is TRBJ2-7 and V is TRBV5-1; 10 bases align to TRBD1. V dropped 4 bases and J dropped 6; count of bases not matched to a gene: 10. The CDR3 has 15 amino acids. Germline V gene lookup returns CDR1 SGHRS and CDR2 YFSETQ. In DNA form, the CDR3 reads TGCGCCAGCAGCCCGGAGGGGACAGGGGCACGCGAGCAGTACTTC. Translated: CASSPEGTGAREQYF. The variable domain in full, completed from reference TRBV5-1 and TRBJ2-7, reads KAGVTQTPRYLIKTRGQQVTLSCSPISGHRSVSWYQQTPGQGLQFLFEYFSETQRNKGNFPGRFSGRQFSNSRSEMNVSTLELGDSALYLCASSPEGTGAREQYFGPGTRLTVT.

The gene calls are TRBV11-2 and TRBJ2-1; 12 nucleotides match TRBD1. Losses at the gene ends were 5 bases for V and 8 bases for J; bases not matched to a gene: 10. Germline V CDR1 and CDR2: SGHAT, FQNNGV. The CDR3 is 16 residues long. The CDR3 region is CASSTRGQGAVDEQFF. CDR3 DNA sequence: TGTGCCAGCAGCACAAGGGGACAGGGGGCTGTCGATGAGCAGTTCTTC.

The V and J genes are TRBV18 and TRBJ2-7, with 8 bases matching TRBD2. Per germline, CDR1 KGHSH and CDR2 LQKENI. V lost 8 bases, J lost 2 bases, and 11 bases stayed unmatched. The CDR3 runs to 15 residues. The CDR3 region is CASASEAGRAYEQYF. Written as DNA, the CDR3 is TGTGCCAGCGCCTCCGAGGCCGGGAGGGCCTACGAGCAGTACTTC.

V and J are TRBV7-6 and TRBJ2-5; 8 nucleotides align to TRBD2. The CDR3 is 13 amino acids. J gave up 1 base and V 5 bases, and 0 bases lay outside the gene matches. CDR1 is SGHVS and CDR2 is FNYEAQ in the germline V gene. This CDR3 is CASSRGGQETQYF. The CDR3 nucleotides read TGTGCCAGCAGCCGGGGGGGCCAAGAGACCCAGTACTTC. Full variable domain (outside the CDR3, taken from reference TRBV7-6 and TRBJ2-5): GAGVSQSPRYKVTKRGQDVALRCDPISGHVSLYWYRQALGQGPEFLTYFNYEAQQDKSGLPNDRFSAERPEGSISTLTIQRTEQRDSAMYRCASSRGGQETQYFGPGTRLLVL.

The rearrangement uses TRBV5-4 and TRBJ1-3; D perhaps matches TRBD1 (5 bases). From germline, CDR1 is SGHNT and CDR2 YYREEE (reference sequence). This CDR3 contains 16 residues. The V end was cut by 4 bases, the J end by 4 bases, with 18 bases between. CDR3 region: CASSLPPGISGNTIYF. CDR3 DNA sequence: TGTGCCAGCAGCCTACCTCCAGGGATATCAGGAAACACCATATATTTT.

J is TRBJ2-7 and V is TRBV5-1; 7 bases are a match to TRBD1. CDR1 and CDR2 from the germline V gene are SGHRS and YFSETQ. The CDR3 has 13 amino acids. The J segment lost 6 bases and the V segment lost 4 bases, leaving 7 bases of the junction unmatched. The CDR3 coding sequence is TGCGCCAGCAGCAGAGTATACAGGGGCGAGCAGTACTTC. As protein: CASSRVYRGEQYF.

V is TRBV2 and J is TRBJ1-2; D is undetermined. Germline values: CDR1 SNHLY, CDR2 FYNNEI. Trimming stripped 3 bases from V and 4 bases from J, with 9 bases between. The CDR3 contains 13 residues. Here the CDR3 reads CASSEVPGYGYTF. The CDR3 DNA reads TGTGCCAGCAGTGAGGTTCCGGGCTATGGCTACACCTTC.

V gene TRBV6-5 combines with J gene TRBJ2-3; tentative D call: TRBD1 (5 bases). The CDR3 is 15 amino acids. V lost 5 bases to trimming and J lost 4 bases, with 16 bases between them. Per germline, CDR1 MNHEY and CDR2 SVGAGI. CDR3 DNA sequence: TGTGCCAGCAGTCCCCAGGGTAGGAATGCAGATACGCAGTATTTT. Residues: CASSPQGRNADTQYF.

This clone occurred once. As DNA, the CDR3 is TGTGCCAGCAGCAACAGGGTTCGGAACACCGGGGAGCTGTTTTTT. This encodes CASSNRVRNTGELFF. This chain links TRBV7-2 with TRBJ2-2, with D perhaps matching TRBD1 (6 bases). CDR1 is SGHTA and CDR2 is FQGNSA in the germline V gene. The CDR3 extends over 15 amino acids. Trimming shortened V by 5 bases and J by 1 base, and 11 bases separated the two germline ends.

CDR3 DNA sequence: TGTGCCAGCAGCTTAGCACAGGGTGGGAATCAGCCCCAGCATTTT. Translated, it gives CASSLAQGGNQPQHF. The chain employs TRBV11-2 and TRBJ1-5; perhaps TRBD1 as D (6 bases). Looked up from germline, CDR1 is SGHAT and CDR2 is FQNNGV. This CDR3 is built from 15 residues. V lost 1 base and J 4 bases, leaving 11 bases between the germline ends.

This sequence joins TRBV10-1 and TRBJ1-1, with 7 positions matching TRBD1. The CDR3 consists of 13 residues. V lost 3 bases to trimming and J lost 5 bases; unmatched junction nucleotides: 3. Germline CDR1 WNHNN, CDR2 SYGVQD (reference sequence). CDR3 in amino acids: CASSDYRGTEAFF. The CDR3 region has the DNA TGCGCCAGCAGTGATTACAGGGGAACTGAAGCTTTCTTT.

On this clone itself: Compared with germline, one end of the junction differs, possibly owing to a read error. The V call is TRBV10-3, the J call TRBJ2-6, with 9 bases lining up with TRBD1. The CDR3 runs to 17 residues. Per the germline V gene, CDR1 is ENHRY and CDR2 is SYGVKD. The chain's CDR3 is CAIGGTGRSGGANGLTF. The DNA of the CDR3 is TGTGCCATCGGCGGGACAGGGAGATCGGGTGGGGCCAACGGCCTGACTTTC.

DNA of the CDR3: TGTGCCAGCAGCGGGACAGGGGGCGGCTATGGCTACACCTTC. Translating it yields CASSGTGGGYGYTF. The chain links TRBV2 to TRBJ1-2, with TRBD1 identical over 12 bases. The V gene end was trimmed by 6 bases and the J gene end by 4 bases; junction bases not matched to a gene: 3. The CDR3 extends over 14 amino acids. The germline V gene encodes CDR1 SNHLY and CDR2 FYNNEI. The full variable domain, rest sourced from reference TRBV2 and TRBJ1-2, is EPEVTQTPSHQVTQMGQEVILRCVPISNHLYFYWYRQILGQKVEFLVSFYNNEISEKSEIFDDQFSVERPDGSNFTLKIRSTKLEDSAMYFCASSGTGGGYGYTFGSGTRLTVV.

DNA of the CDR3: TGTGCCAGTAAACAGGGGCGCAGGGTGGACTATGGCTACACCTTC. Translated, it gives CASKQGRRVDYGYTF. This sequence joins TRBV27 and TRBJ1-2, with 7 nucleotides matching TRBD1. The germline gives CDR1 MNHEY, CDR2 SMNVEV (reference sequence). This CDR3 contains 15 residues. Trimming took 9 bases from V and 3 from J; bases not matched to a gene: 13.

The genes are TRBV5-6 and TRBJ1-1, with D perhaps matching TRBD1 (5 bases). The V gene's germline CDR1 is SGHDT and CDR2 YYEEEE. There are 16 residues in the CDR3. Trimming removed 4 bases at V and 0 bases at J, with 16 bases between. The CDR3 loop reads CASSLTHQQVNTEAFF. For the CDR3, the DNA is TGTGCCAGCAGCCTAACCCACCAACAGGTGAACACTGAAGCTTTCTTT.

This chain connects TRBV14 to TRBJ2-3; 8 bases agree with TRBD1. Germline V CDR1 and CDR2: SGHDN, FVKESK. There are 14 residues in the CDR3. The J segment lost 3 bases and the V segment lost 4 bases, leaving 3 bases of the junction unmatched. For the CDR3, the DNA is TGTGCCAGCAGCCTAGGACAGGGAACAGATACGCAGTATTTT. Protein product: CASSLGQGTDTQYF.

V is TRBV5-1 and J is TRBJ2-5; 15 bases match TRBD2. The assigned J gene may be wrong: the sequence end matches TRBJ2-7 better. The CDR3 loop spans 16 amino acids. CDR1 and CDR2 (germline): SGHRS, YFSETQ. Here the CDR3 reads CASSDEGLAGGYEQYF. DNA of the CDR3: TGCGCCAGCAGCGATGAAGGACTAGCGGGAGGGTACGAGCAGTACTTC.